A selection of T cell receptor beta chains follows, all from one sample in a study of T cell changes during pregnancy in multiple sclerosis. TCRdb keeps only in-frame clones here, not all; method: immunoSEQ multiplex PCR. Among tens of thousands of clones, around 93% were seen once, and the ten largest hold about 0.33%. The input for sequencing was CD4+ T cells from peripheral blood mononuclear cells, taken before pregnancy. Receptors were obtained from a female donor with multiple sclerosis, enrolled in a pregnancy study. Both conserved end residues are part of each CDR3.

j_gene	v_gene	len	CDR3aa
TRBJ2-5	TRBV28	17	CASSMAGLAGDRETQYF
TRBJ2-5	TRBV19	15	CASSERTGLRETQYF
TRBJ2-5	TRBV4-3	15	CASSQDFGTIETQYF
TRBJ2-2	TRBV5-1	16	CASSLVAGQGSRELFF
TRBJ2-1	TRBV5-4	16	CASSSVGPSSYNEQFF
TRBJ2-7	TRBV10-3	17	CAISDPGTSGRTYEQYF
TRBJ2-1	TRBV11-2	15	CASRKIAGAYNEQFF
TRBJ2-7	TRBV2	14	CASSDGSGRKGEYF
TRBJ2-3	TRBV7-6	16	CASSLNAGGNTDTQYF
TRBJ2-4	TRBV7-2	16	CASSLGGAGDGNIQYF
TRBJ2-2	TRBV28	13	CASRGPNTGELFF
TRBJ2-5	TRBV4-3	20	CASSQDWGGERTLYQETQYF
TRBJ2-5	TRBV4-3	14	CASSQDMGGETQYF
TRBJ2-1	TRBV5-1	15	CASSPGTGAPNEQFF
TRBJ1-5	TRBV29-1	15	CSVEDRGHSNQPQHF
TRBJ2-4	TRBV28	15	CASTLGAASMNIQYF
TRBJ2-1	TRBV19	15	CASSIELAAYNEQFF
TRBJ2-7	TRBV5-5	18	CASSLDLLGQGSSYEQYF
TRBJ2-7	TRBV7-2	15	CASSLSFGTAYEQYF
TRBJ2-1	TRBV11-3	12	CASSPGVSEQFF
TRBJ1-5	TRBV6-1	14	CASSGRQINQPQHF
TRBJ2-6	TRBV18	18	CASSPRDTLSSGANVLTF
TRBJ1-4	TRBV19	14	CASSRSALGEKLFF
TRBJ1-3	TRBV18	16	CASSPTRTGNGNTIYF
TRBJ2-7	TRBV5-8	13	CAIRDSSSYEQYF
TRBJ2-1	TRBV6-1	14	CASRILGQVNEQFF
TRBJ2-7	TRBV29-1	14	CSVARTSPGDEQYF
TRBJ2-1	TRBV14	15	CASSLRVERVDEQFF
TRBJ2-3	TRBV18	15	CASSPKTGPSDTQYF
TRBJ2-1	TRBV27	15	CASKSGRSSYNEQFF
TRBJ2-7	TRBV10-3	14	CAIRAEDGPYEQYF
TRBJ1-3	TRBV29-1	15	CSVREAAVAGNTIYF
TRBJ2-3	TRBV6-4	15	CASSDGASGTDTQYF
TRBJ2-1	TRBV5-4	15	CASSLPGQGDNEQFF
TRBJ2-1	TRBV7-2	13	CASRKGQNNEQFF
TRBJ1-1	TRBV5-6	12	CASSLPGGEAFF
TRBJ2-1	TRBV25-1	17	CASSEFVGESSYNEQFF
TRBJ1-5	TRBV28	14	CASSLLYRNQPQHF
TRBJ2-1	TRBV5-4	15	CASSQAGGPLNEQFF
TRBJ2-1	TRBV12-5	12	CASAMDLNEQFF
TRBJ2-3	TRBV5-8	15	CASSLPGQGTDTQYF
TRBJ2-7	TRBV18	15	CASSPPTGLTYEQYF
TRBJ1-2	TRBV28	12	CASSLGHGGYTF
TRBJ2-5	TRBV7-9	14	CASSLDSLLQTQYF
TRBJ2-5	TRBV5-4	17	CASSLRSGTGRLETQYF
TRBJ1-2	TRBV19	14	CASNRVGGGYGYTF
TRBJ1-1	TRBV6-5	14	CASSYTGKNTEAFF
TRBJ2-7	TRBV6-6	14	CASSYRLAAYEQYF
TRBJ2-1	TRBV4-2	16	CASSQGLVGLREEQFF
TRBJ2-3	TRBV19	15	CASSKGLAGADTQYF
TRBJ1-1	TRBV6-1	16	CASSEIGSLPNTEAFF
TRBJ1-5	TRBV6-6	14	CASSYGTGDQPQHF